This T cell receptor beta chain was captured by sequencing in a study of T cells after posttransplantation cyclophosphamide. CDR1 SGHTA and CDR2 FQGNSA come from the germline V gene. This CDR3 region has 15 residues. Unmatched junction bases numbered 4, after V lost 3 bases and J lost 1 base. The protocol was immunoSEQ multiplex PCR, while the TCRdb copy is restricted to in-frame clones and leaves out a portion. Of tens of thousands of clones listed, around 84% are singletons. The specimen sequenced was PBMCs. The V and J genes are TRBV7-2 and TRBJ2-5; 8 nucleotides match TRBD2. The receptor was isolated from a young man with a blood cancer, CMV-positive, and with a related stem cell donor. CDR3 protein: CASSFAGRVQETQYF. The CDR3 DNA reads TGTGCCAGCAGCTTTGCCGGGAGGGTCCAAGAGACCCAGTACTTC.